Below are 20 T cell receptor beta chains sequenced from a single sample in a study. MiXCR was run by TCRdb on the 5' RACE reads, yielding one entry per CDR3 protein. The sample holds tens of thousands of distinct CDR3 sequences, 15% to 20% seen once. Sample: naive CD4+ T cells sorted from blood. Subset here: naive CD4+ T cells, CD4+CD45RA+CD25-. The receptors here all came from a female donor with breast cancer.

The chain employs TRBV18 and TRBJ1-1, with D unresolved. The CDR3 spans 14 residues. The germline V and J ends were trimmed by 3 bases and 4 bases, with 12 bases remaining between them. The germline V gene has CDR1 KGHSH and CDR2 LQKENI. This CDR3 reads CASSPGAGSTEAFF. DNA for the CDR3: TGTGCCAGCTCACCGGGAGCCGGGTCCACTGAAGCTTTCTTT.

In its sample, this clonotype was seen a few times. The chain links TRBV18 to TRBJ2-2; 9 nucleotides match TRBD2. There are 17 residues in the CDR3. V dropped 2 bases and J dropped 1; count of bases not matched to a gene: 5. Germline CDR1 KGHSH, CDR2 LQKENI. This CDR3 reads CASSPGSGRKNTGELFF. The CDR3, as DNA: TGTGCCAGCTCACCAGGGAGCGGGAGGAAGAACACCGGGGAGCTGTTTTTT.

The chain couples TRBV20-1 to TRBJ2-3; D possibly corresponds to TRBD2 (5 bases). In germline, CDR1 is DFQATT, CDR2 SNEGSKA (reference sequence). The CDR3 runs 13 residues. CDR3 nucleotide sequence: TGCAGGGCCAAGACCGGAGGAACAGATACGCAGTATTTT. The encoded protein is CRAKTGGTDTQYF.

Ten or more counts support this clonotype. The rearrangement links TRBV20-1 to TRBJ2-1, with a possible D match to TRBD2 (6 bases). Trimming left V 1 base short and J 2 bases short, with 12 bases between. Germline-derived CDR1 and CDR2 are DFQATT and SNEGSKA (reference sequence). The CDR3 contains 15 residues. CDR3 in DNA: TGCAGTGCTAGAGTAGGGCGGGGCGCCTACAATGAGCAGTTCTTC. Translation gives CSARVGRGAYNEQFF.

J is TRBJ2-1 and V is TRBV7-8, with TRBD1 matching 8 bases. After removal of 6 bases from V and 0 bases from J, the junction contained 4 bases not matched to a gene. Germline CDR1 and CDR2: SGHVS and FQNEAQ. CDR3 length: 15 amino acids. The CDR3, as DNA: TGTGCCAGCAGTCACGGGACAGGCTCCTACAATGAGCAGTTCTTC. Its translation: CASSHGTGSYNEQFF.

The chain recombines TRBV5-6 with TRBJ2-2, with unresolved D. Per germline, CDR1 SGHDT and CDR2 YYEEEE. The CDR3 sequence is 11 residues long. V was trimmed by 5 bases and J by 9 bases, leaving 8 bases between them. CDR3 region: CASSRTRELFF. CDR3 sequence (DNA): TGTGCCAGCAGTCGGACCCGGGAGCTGTTTTTT.

The chain is built from TRBV7-9 and TRBJ1-1; D is undetermined. In germline, CDR1 is SEHNR, CDR2 FQNEAQ (reference sequence). This CDR3 is 13 amino acids long. Trimming pared 2 bases from V and 1 base from J, leaving 5 bases between. The CDR3 DNA reads TGTGCCAGCAGCTTAAGTTCGAACACTGAAGCTTTCTTT. Residues: CASSLSSNTEAFF. Supplemented by reference TRBV7-9 and TRBJ1-1, the full variable domain reads DTGVSQNPRHKITKRGQNVTFRCDPISEHNRLYWYRQTLGQGPEFLTYFQNEAQLEKSRLLSDRFSAERPKGSFSTLEIQRTEQGDSAMYLCASSLSSNTEAFFGQGTRLTVV.

Only a few counts were recorded for this clonotype. The CDR3 nucleotides are TGCGCCAGCAGCCAAGATGGGACAGGGGACACCTATGGCTACACCTTC. Amino acid sequence: CASSQDGTGDTYGYTF. The chain is built from TRBV4-1 and TRBJ1-2; 10 positions match TRBD1. Trimming took 0 bases from V and 4 from J; bases not matched to a gene: 5. The CDR3 consists of 16 residues. From germline, CDR1 is MGHRA and CDR2 YSYEKL.

This clonotype was detected only a few times. V and J are TRBV7-3 and TRBJ2-1; D gene uncertain. This CDR3 spans 13 amino acids. Trimming removed 4 bases from V and 4 bases from J, with 8 bases in between. The germline CDR1 and CDR2 sequences are SGHTA and FQGTGA. The CDR3 nucleotides are TGTGCCAGCAGCTCACAAAGTTACAATGAGCAGTTCTTC. It codes for CASSSQSYNEQFF.

Only a few counts were recorded for this clonotype. Here the CDR3 DNA reads TGCGCCAGCAACCAGGGGGCGAACACCGGGGAGCTGTTTTTT. Protein sequence: CASNQGANTGELFF. The chain uses TRBV5-1 and TRBJ2-2, with 7 bases fitting TRBD1. The CDR3 has 14 amino acids. CDR1 and CDR2 (germline): SGHRS, YFSETQ. V was clipped by 6 bases and J by 0 bases; unmatched bases: 2.

In this sample, this clonotype turned up a few times. DNA of the CDR3: TGCAGCGCCAGAAGGGGGGTCCAGTACTACAATGAGCAGTTCTTC. It yields the protein CSARRGVQYYNEQFF. The chain employs TRBV29-1 and TRBJ2-1; D tentatively reads TRBD1 or TRBD2 (6 bases each). The V end was cut by 7 bases, the J end by 3 bases, with 19 bases between. In germline, CDR1 is SQVTM, CDR2 ANQGSEA. This CDR3 has 15 residues.

This clonotype was counted many times. The chain employs TRBV28 and TRBJ2-3; 11 nucleotides match TRBD2. V trimming: 4 bases; J trimming: 2 bases; junction bases outside the gene matches: 5. Germline CDR1 and CDR2: MDHEN and SYDVKM. The CDR3 sequence is 16 residues long. The CDR3 DNA is TGTGCCAGCAGTTCCGGACTAGCGGGCACCACAGATACGCAGTATTTT. Residues: CASSSGLAGTTDTQYF.

This clonotype was counted many times. The genes are TRBV5-6 and TRBJ1-2, with D perhaps TRBD1 (6 bases). The V end was cut by 0 bases, the J end by 8 bases, with 11 bases between. CDR3 size: 13 residues. In germline, CDR1 is SGHDT, CDR2 YYEEEE. CDR3 region: CASSLAQGRGYTF. CDR3 DNA sequence: TGTGCCAGCAGCTTGGCTCAGGGGCGAGGCTACACCTTC.

This clonotype rates as medium-sized. The chain has TRBV12-3 or TRBV12-4 and TRBJ1-3; possible D gene TRBD1, 5 bases. This CDR3 has 15 amino acids. With 5 bases removed from V and 3 bases from J, the gap between germline ends came to 14 bases. CDR3 nucleotides: TGTGCCAGCAGTCCCGTTCTCGGGGGTGGAAACACCATATATTTT. Its protein is CASSPVLGGGNTIYF.

V and J are TRBV2 and TRBJ1-2; D may be TRBD1 (5 bases). The V end was cut by 2 bases, the J end by 8 bases, with 15 bases between. Germline CDR1 reads SNHLY; CDR2 reads FYNNEI. The CDR3 totals 14 residues. CDR3 protein: CASSEFEFQGGYTF. CDR3 coding DNA: TGTGCCAGCAGTGAATTCGAATTTCAGGGCGGCTACACCTTC. Together with reference TRBV2 and TRBJ1-2, the CDR3 gives the full variable domain: EPEVTQTPSHQVTQMGQEVILRCVPISNHLYFYWYRQILGQKVEFLVSFYNNEISEKSEIFDDQFSVERPDGSNFTLKIRSTKLEDSAMYFCASSEFEFQGGYTFGSGTRLTVV.

This clonotype has a single count. This sequence may be a read error, since a much larger clone differs from it by one base. The chain links TRBV5-1 to TRBJ1-2; 8 bases fit TRBD1. Germline V CDR1 and CDR2: SGHRS, YFSETQ. This CDR3 is built from 13 residues. Here the CDR3 DNA reads TGCGCCAGCAGCTACTCAGGGGGCTCTGGCTACGCCTTC. Amino acids: CASSYSGGSGYAF.

This clonotype is judged medium-sized. This sequence joins TRBV4-3 and TRBJ2-3, with 14 nucleotides matching TRBD2. Unmatched junction bases numbered 6, after V lost 2 bases and J lost 5 bases. The V gene's germline CDR1 is LGHNA and CDR2 YSLEER. This CDR3 region has 17 residues. The chain's CDR3 is CASSQLGLAGAGDTQYF. CDR3 coding DNA: TGCGCCAGCAGCCAATTGGGACTAGCGGGAGCGGGAGATACGCAGTATTTT.

Here the CDR3 DNA reads TGTGCCAGCAGCGTAGTACGGGAGGGACCCTACGAGCAGTACTTC. Protein: CASSVVREGPYEQYF. The V and J genes are TRBV9 and TRBJ2-7; 8 bases agree with TRBD2. Germline loops: CDR1 SGDLS, CDR2 YYNGEE. With 0 bases clipped from V and 2 bases from J, the junction kept 4 bases outside the gene matches. The CDR3 has 15 amino acids.

This chain links TRBV5-1 with TRBJ2-7, with 11 positions matching TRBD1. The germline V gene has CDR1 SGHRS and CDR2 YFSETQ. The junction had 5 bases not matched to a gene; V was cut back by 3 bases and J by 0 bases. The CDR3 contains 16 residues. In nucleotides, the CDR3 is TGCGCCAGCAGCTCAAGGGGACAGGGGGACTCCTACGAGCAGTACTTC. Translating it yields CASSSRGQGDSYEQYF.

A remark on this clonotype: One junction end does not reproduce the germline sequence, and a read error may be involved. V gene TRBV6-2 or TRBV6-3 combines with J gene TRBJ1-1; D is perhaps TRBD1 (6 bases). Germline CDR1 MNHEY, CDR2 SVGEGT. The CDR3 totals 13 residues. CDR3 protein: CASRPRGNTEACF. The CDR3 DNA reads as TGTGCCAGTAGGCCTAGGGGGAACACTGAAGCTTGCTTT.